These 31 T cell receptor beta chains were all obtained from the same sample, sequenced in a study of blood T cell repertoires in COVID-19. Repertoires were generated with immunoSEQ multiplex PCR, while TCRdb's copy carries only in-frame clones and drops some. This sample yields about 26,000 clones, of which more than 65% are seen a single time; around half belongs to the top ten. The specimen sequenced was peripheral blood. Every receptor here comes from a middle-aged man with active or convalescent COVID-19.

In nucleotides, the CDR3 is TGTGCCAGCAGTTGGGGACAGGTACCCTTCTACGAGCAGTACTTC. Amino acid sequence: CASSWGQVPFYEQYF. This chain connects TRBV6-5 to TRBJ2-7; 8 bases line up with TRBD1. This CDR3 contains 15 residues. Germline lookup yields CDR1 MNHEY and CDR2 SVGAGI. The ends lost 4 bases at V and 3 bases at J; junction bases unmatched: 8.

This clone was picked up one time. The genes are TRBV5-5 and TRBJ2-3; 9 positions match TRBD1. CDR3 size: 16 residues. Germline V gene lookup returns CDR1 SGHKS and CDR2 YYEKEE (reference sequence). Trimming at V came to 4 bases and at J to 5 bases, leaving 11 bases not matched to a gene. CDR3 region: CASSPRLTGGRDTQYF. The DNA of the CDR3 is TGTGCCAGCAGCCCCCGATTGACAGGGGGGCGAGATACGCAGTATTTT.

This clone was observed once. V and J are TRBV2 and TRBJ1-6; the D gene is possibly TRBD1 (5 bases). Looked up from germline, CDR1 is SNHLY and CDR2 is FYNNEI. The germline V and J ends were trimmed by 3 bases and 11 bases, with 11 bases remaining between them. The length of the CDR3 is 13 residues. The CDR3 region is CASSDRERAPLHF. In nucleotides, the CDR3 is TGTGCCAGCAGTGACAGGGAAAGGGCACCCCTCCACTTT.

The chain joins TRBV3-1 (or the pseudogene TRBV3-2) to TRBJ1-1; 10 bases fit TRBD1. Germline V gene lookup returns CDR1 LGHDT and CDR2 YNNKEL (reference sequence). The CDR3 spans 14 residues. With V trimmed by 5 bases and J by 5 bases, 5 bases remained unmatched. The CDR3 loop is CASSARTGGTEAFF. The CDR3 DNA reads TGTGCCAGCAGCGCTAGGACAGGGGGAACTGAAGCTTTCTTT.

This clone was counted a single time. The J gene is TRBJ2-4, the V gene TRBV3-1 (or the pseudogene TRBV3-2); 8 bases match TRBD2. This CDR3 region has 16 residues. Germline CDR1 is LGHDT and CDR2 is YNNKEL (reference sequence). J was trimmed by 3 bases and V by 4 bases; bases with no gene match: 8. CDR3 nucleotides: TGTGCCAGCAGCCTGTATAGCGGGGAGGTCAAAAACATTCAGTACTTC. Amino acids: CASSLYSGEVKNIQYF.

The chain combines TRBV15 with TRBJ2-5, with a possible D match to TRBD2 (5 bases). The CDR3 is 15 amino acids. Trimming took off 1 base at V and 1 base at J, with 10 bases between the two ends. Germline V gene sequence: CDR1 LNHNV, CDR2 YYDKDF (reference sequence). The CDR3 spells CATSRGFSGQETQYF. CDR3 in DNA: TGTGCCACCAGCAGAGGTTTCAGCGGCCAAGAGACCCAGTACTTC.

This clone was observed a few times. The chain combines TRBV3-1 (or the pseudogene TRBV3-2) with TRBJ2-1; 10 bases map to TRBD2. Trimming at V came to 0 bases and at J to 8 bases, leaving 13 bases not matched to a gene. CDR3 size: 18 residues. Germline CDR1 reads LGHDT; CDR2 reads YNNKEL (reference sequence). The CDR3: CASSQDTEREGLGDEQFF. The CDR3 DNA reads TGTGCCAGCAGCCAAGATACGGAGCGGGAGGGCCTCGGGGATGAGCAGTTCTTC.

The chain joins TRBV6-5 to TRBJ2-7; weak D call: TRBD2 (5 bases). This CDR3 spans 14 amino acids. V shed 6 bases and J shed 2 bases, with 14 bases lying between them. Germline V gene lookup returns CDR1 MNHEY and CDR2 SVGAGI. CDR3 bases: TGTGCCAGCAGGAAGGGAGTGGGCGCCTACGAGCAGTACTTC. The encoded protein is CASRKGVGAYEQYF.

The CDR3 DNA follows: TGTGCCAGCAGCCAAGGGAGGGACACCGGGGAGCTGTTTTTT. Its protein is CASSQGRDTGELFF. The V call is TRBV4-2, the J call TRBJ2-2; a possible D gene is TRBD2 (6 bases). Germline V gene sequence: CDR1 LGHNA, CDR2 YNFKEQ. V lost 1 base, J lost 3 bases, and 6 bases lay in between. The CDR3 totals 14 residues.

J is TRBJ2-5 and V is TRBV18; TRBD1 is a possible D gene (5 bases). The CDR3 length is 16 residues. V was pared by 3 bases and J by 1 base, with 15 bases between. CDR1 is KGHSH and CDR2 is LQKENI in the germline V gene. The CDR3 DNA reads as TGTGCCAGCTCACCCTCTGACAGACAGTTCCAAGAGACCCAGTACTTC. It translates to CASSPSDRQFQETQYF.

The chain couples TRBV7-2 to TRBJ2-4; D gene uncertain. Trimming cost V 1 base and J 0 bases, with 10 bases left between them. This CDR3 is 16 amino acids long. Germline V gene lookup returns CDR1 SGHTA and CDR2 FQGNSA. CDR3 residues: CASSLGQSLAKNIQYF. The CDR3 bases are TGTGCCAGCAGCTTAGGGCAGTCGTTAGCCAAAAACATTCAGTACTTC.

The J gene is TRBJ2-7, the V gene TRBV4-2; D call uncertain. The CDR3 is 14 amino acids. The V gene's germline CDR1 is LGHNA and CDR2 YNFKEQ. Trimming shortened V by 2 bases and J by 6 bases, and 14 bases separated the two germline ends. CDR3: CASSQTIHTSEQYF. The DNA for the CDR3 is TGTGCCAGCAGCCAAACGATTCATACGAGCGAGCAGTACTTC.

The V call is TRBV3-1 (or the pseudogene TRBV3-2), the J call TRBJ1-5, with D tentatively TRBD1 (5 bases). Germline-derived CDR1 and CDR2 are LGHDT and YNNKEL (reference sequence). V lost 5 bases to trimming and J lost 2 bases, with 13 bases between them. This CDR3 has 15 residues. Written as DNA, the CDR3 is TGTGCCAGCAGCGGAGGGACTGGTGGCAATCAGCCCCAGCATTTT. This translates into CASSGGTGGNQPQHF.

The chain joins TRBV3-1 (or the pseudogene TRBV3-2) to TRBJ1-4; possible D gene TRBD1, 5 bases. V lost 3 bases to trimming and J lost 0 bases, with 14 bases between them. CDR3 size: 17 residues. Germline values: CDR1 LGHDT, CDR2 YNNKEL (reference sequence). The CDR3 DNA sequence: TGTGCCAGCAGCCAGCTACCGACAGCTGCAACTAATGAAAAACTGTTTTTT. This encodes CASSQLPTAATNEKLFF.

The rearrangement links TRBV4-2 to TRBJ2-2; 7 bases are shared with TRBD2. Germline CDR1 and CDR2: LGHNA and YNFKEQ. V lost 0 bases and J lost 5; bases outside the gene matches: 0. The CDR3 runs 14 residues. This CDR3 reads CASSQELATGELFF. The CDR3 bases are TGTGCCAGCAGCCAAGAACTAGCGACCGGGGAGCTGTTTTTT.

This clone was seen a single time. This chain uses TRBV6-5 with TRBJ1-1; TRBD1 might be the D (5 bases). Germline V gives CDR1 MNHEY, CDR2 SVGAGI. V was cut by 0 bases and J by 4 bases, with 12 bases left in between. The CDR3 has 15 residues. The CDR3 DNA reads as TGTGCCAGCAGTTACTCCCCGACAGCTTCCACTGAAGCTTTCTTT. It yields the protein CASSYSPTASTEAFF.

This rearrangement joins TRBV29-1 to TRBJ1-3; TRBD1 agrees at 7 bases. The CDR3 runs 16 residues. CDR1 SQVTM and CDR2 ANQGSEA come from the germline V gene. V lost 5 bases and J lost 7; bases outside the gene matches: 17. Written as DNA, the CDR3 is TGCAGCGTTTGGGCAGGGGGTAATCTCCGGCGTAACACCATATATTTT. This encodes CSVWAGGNLRRNTIYF.

The V call is TRBV14, the J call TRBJ2-1, with 8 bases fitting TRBD2. Germline CDR1 reads SGHDN; CDR2 reads FVKESK. Trimming removed 6 bases from V and 4 bases from J; junction bases left unmatched: 14. There are 17 residues in the CDR3. In DNA form, the CDR3 reads TGTGCCAGCAGGCCCGAGGGTCCAAGCGGGGGTTACAATGAGCAGTTCTTC. It encodes CASRPEGPSGGYNEQFF.

The CDR3 DNA follows: TGTGCCAGCAGTGGGAGCGATACGCAGTATTTT. It is translated as CASSGSDTQYF. V gene TRBV11-3 combines with J gene TRBJ2-3; D is possibly TRBD2 (5 bases). This CDR3 spans 11 amino acids. Germline values: CDR1 SGHNT, CDR2 YENEEA. V dropped 6 bases and J dropped 6 bases, with 7 bases sitting between them.

This chain uses TRBV14 with TRBJ2-7; D perhaps matches TRBD1 (6 bases). Germline lookup yields CDR1 SGHDN and CDR2 FVKESK. V dropped 0 bases and J dropped 5 bases, with 17 bases sitting between them. This CDR3 is 16 amino acids long. CDR3 bases: TGTGCCAGCAGCCAAGACGAGAGGGGGTTTAAGGACGAGCAGTACTTC. Translation: CASSQDERGFKDEQYF. The whole variable domain, filled in from reference TRBV14 and TRBJ2-7, reads EAGVTQFPSHSVIEKGQTVTLRCDPISGHDNLYWYRRVMGKEIKFLLHFVKESKQDESGMPNNRFLAERTGGTYSTLKVQPAELEDSGVYFCASSQDERGFKDEQYFGPGTRLTVT.

This rearrangement joins TRBV30 to TRBJ1-3; D is possibly TRBD1 (6 bases). Trimming left V 4 bases short and J 0 bases short, with 10 bases between. Germline V lookup: CDR1 GTSNPN, CDR2 SVGIG (reference sequence). The length of the CDR3 is 14 residues. CDR3 sequence: CAWTPDSSGNTIYF. The CDR3 DNA reads as TGTGCCTGGACCCCGGACAGCTCTGGAAACACCATATATTTT.

This chain links TRBV6-5 with TRBJ2-7; 11 nucleotides align to TRBD1. This CDR3 region has 15 residues. Germline trimming cut 8 bases from V and 7 bases from J; bases unmatched to any gene: 13. CDR1 is MNHEY and CDR2 is SVGAGI in the germline V gene. The CDR3 coding sequence is TGTGCCAGCCTGACTACCGGGACAGGGGGAAGTGAGCAGTACTTC. Its translation: CASLTTGTGGSEQYF.

The chain employs TRBV5-1 and TRBJ1-2, with 7 bases lining up with TRBD1. The CDR3 is made up of 16 amino acids. Germline CDR1 and CDR2: SGHRS and YFSETQ. V shed 5 bases, J shed 4 bases, and the junction held 14 bases outside the gene matches. In DNA form, the CDR3 reads TGCGCCAGCAGTCCCTTATCGGGACAGAACCCCTATGGCTACACCTTC. Amino acid sequence: CASSPLSGQNPYGYTF.

This chain joins TRBV6-2 or TRBV6-3 and TRBJ2-7; 10 bases are a match to TRBD1. The CDR3 is made up of 17 amino acids. J lost 6 bases, V lost 0 bases, and 11 bases had no gene match. Germline loops: CDR1 MNHEY, CDR2 SVGEGT. CDR3 nucleotides: TGTGCCAGCAGTTACTCTACACCGGGACAGGGGCCCTCCGAGCAGTACTTC. Its protein product is CASSYSTPGQGPSEQYF.

This chain joins TRBV3-1 (or the pseudogene TRBV3-2) and TRBJ2-1; 8 bases align to TRBD2. The CDR3 runs 17 residues. Trimming removed 2 bases from V and 8 bases from J; junction bases left unmatched: 14. CDR1 and CDR2 from the germline V gene are LGHDT and YNNKEL (reference sequence). The CDR3 DNA follows: TGTGCCAGCAGCCAAAATACAGCGGGAGTCCCCCCCTATGAGCAGTTCTTC. It codes for CASSQNTAGVPPYEQFF.

The gene calls are TRBV7-9 and TRBJ1-1; the D gene is possibly TRBD1 (5 bases). CDR1 is SEHNR, CDR2 FQNEAQ, per germline (reference sequence). The V end was cut by 2 bases, the J end by 8 bases, with 12 bases between. This CDR3 comprises 13 residues. DNA for the CDR3: TGTGCCAGCAGCTTATTCGCGGGGGGAGAAGCTTTCTTT. Protein sequence: CASSLFAGGEAFF.

The chain is built from TRBV5-1 and TRBJ2-1, with TRBD2 matching 13 bases. The CDR3 is made up of 19 amino acids. CDR1 and CDR2 from the germline V gene are SGHRS and YFSETQ. The trim removed 4 bases at V and 3 bases at J, leaving 13 bases unmatched. In DNA, the CDR3 is TGCGCCAGCAGCCCAAGACTAGCGGGAGGTGTGTTTCGCTACAATGAGCAGTTCTTC. Its translation is CASSPRLAGGVFRYNEQFF.

The chain recombines TRBV11-1 with TRBJ1-1, with unresolved D. This CDR3 contains 13 residues. Trimming left V 5 bases short and J 4 bases short, with 11 bases between. Germline V gene sequence: CDR1 SGHAT, CDR2 FQDESV (reference sequence). CDR3: CASSRRGGTEAFF. The CDR3 DNA sequence: TGTGCCAGCAGCCGCCGGGGTGGCACTGAAGCTTTCTTT.

This clone occurred a few times. V and J are TRBV21-1 and TRBJ1-6. TRBV21-1 is labeled a pseudogene. CDR3 length: 13 amino acids. The DNA for the CDR3 is TGTGCCAGCAGCTTGGCGGCAAATTCACCCCTCCACTTT. Amino acid sequence: CASSLAANSPLHF.

This chain links TRBV10-1 with TRBJ1-5; no reliable D call. The CDR3 extends over 14 amino acids. V was trimmed by 3 bases and J by 4 bases, leaving 10 bases between them. CDR1 and CDR2 from the germline V gene are WNHNN and SYGVQD (reference sequence). The CDR3 DNA reads as TGCGCCAGCAGTGATGGCAATTGGAATCAGCCCCAGCATTTT. Translating it yields CASSDGNWNQPQHF.

The chain employs TRBV5-1 and TRBJ2-7; D gene uncertain. Germline V gene lookup returns CDR1 SGHRS and CDR2 YFSETQ. Trimming removed 0 bases from V and 1 base from J, with 11 bases in between. This CDR3 has 15 residues. CDR3 DNA sequence: TGCGCCAGCAGCTTGGGCCTGACGACATCCTACGAGCAGTACTTC. Its translation is CASSLGLTTSYEQYF.